This TCR beta chain was profiled in a study of PD-1 blockade in classical Hodgkin lymphoma. Findings and caveats of the study: Reports indicated that newly diagnosed patients had lower baseline TCR diversity than healthy donors did.

Generated by immunoSEQ multiplex PCR, the TCRdb table keeps only in-frame clones and is missing some. The table records 90,000 to 100,000 clones, roughly 79% of them present only once. On this clone itself: As yet, its antigen is unknown.

V was pared by 1 base and J by 2 bases, with 7 bases of the junction left unmatched. CDR1 is ENHRY and CDR2 is SYGVKD in the germline V gene. This CDR3 region has 16 residues. No patient escaped relapse after autologous stem cell transplantation, and brentuximab vedotin exposure varied. The source material was peripheral blood mononuclear cells (PBMCs), sampled before the second cycle of nivolumab. This receptor was identified in a human donor with classical Hodgkin lymphoma. The V and J genes are TRBV10-3 and TRBJ1-2, with TRBD1 matching over 7 bases. The DNA of the CDR3 is TGTGCCATCAGTGAGTTTCCGGGACAGCCAAACTATGGCTACACCTTC. Translated, it gives CAISEFPGQPNYGYTF.